The rows below give T cell receptor beta chains drawn from one sample of a study of early T cells in non-severe SARS-CoV-2 infection. TCRdb re-analysed the 5' RACE reads in MiXCR, keeping a single row per CDR3 protein. The sample records over 85,000 distinct CDR3 sequences, 13% being singletons. The sample taken for sequencing was whole blood. Every receptor here comes from an adult who was a healthcare worker with PCR-confirmed SARS-CoV-2 infection or an uninfected control (not recorded which). CDR3s include the opening cysteine and the closing phenylalanine or tryptophan. A D gene is named only where the DNA matches it firmly. Size tells how often a clone was seen (once, few, many) or the class of an expanded clone, and some rows leave it out.

d_call	clone_size	v_call	j_call	cdr3_aa	cdr3_nt
NA	NA	TRBV11-2	TRBJ2-2	CASSLGEATGELFF	TGTGCCAGCAGCTTAGGCGAGGCCACCGGGGAGCTGTTTTTT
NA	medium-sized	TRBV28	TRBJ1-1	CASSLGNTEAFF	TGTGCCAGCAGCTTGGGGAACACTGAAGCTTTCTTT
NA	many	TRBV20-1	TRBJ1-5	CSARGLDSNQPQHF	TGCAGTGCTAGAGGGCTCGATAGCAATCAGCCCCAGCATTTT
TRBD1	NA	TRBV28	TRBJ2-5	CASSSYQTRQGRQETQYF	TGTGCCAGCAGCTCTTACCAAACTCGACAGGGGCGACAAGAGACCCAGTACTTC
NA	many	TRBV21-1	TRBJ2-2	CALSTGELFF	TGTGCCTTGAGCACCGGGGAGCTGTTTTTT
NA	once	TRBV12-3/TRBV12-4	TRBJ2-5	CASSFRDQETQYF	TGTGCCAGCAGTTTTAGGGACCAAGAGACCCAGTACTTC
NA	many	TRBV29-1	TRBJ2-1	CSVDYRTSREQFF	TGCAGCGTTGATTACAGGACCTCACGTGAGCAGTTCTTC
NA	few	TRBV4-1	TRBJ2-2	CASSQGSEPGELFF	TGCGCCAGCAGCCAAGGTTCAGAGCCGGGGGAGCTGTTTTTT
NA	NA	TRBV9	TRBJ2-1	CASSGSINEQFF	TGTGCCAGCAGCGGATCGATCAATGAGCAGTTCTTC
NA	many	TRBV18	TRBJ1-1	CASSQQTTGTNTEAFF	TGTGCCAGCTCACAACAAACAACAGGGACGAACACTGAAGCTTTCTTT
TRBD2	few	TRBV27	TRBJ2-7	CASSFASGRGLYEQYF	TGTGCCAGCAGTTTTGCCAGCGGGAGGGGACTCTACGAGCAGTACTTC
NA	few	TRBV27	TRBJ2-2	CASSRTEGTGELFF	TGTGCCAGCAGTCGGACGGAGGGCACCGGGGAGCTGTTTTTT
NA	many	TRBV5-1	TRBJ2-3	CASSGVGTDTQYF	TGCGCCAGCAGCGGGGTTGGAACAGATACGCAGTATTTT
TRBD1	few	TRBV30	TRBJ1-2	CAWTPGGGYTF	TGTGCCTGGACACCAGGGGGAGGCTACACCTTC
TRBD2	few	TRBV6-2/TRBV6-3	TRBJ2-1	CASRPRLAHEQFF	TGTGCCAGCAGGCCCCGACTAGCTCATGAGCAGTTCTTC
NA	few	TRBV4-2	TRBJ2-5	CASSQDSAEYQETQYF	TGTGCCAGCAGCCAAGATTCGGCTGAGTACCAAGAGACCCAGTACTTC
NA	many	TRBV28	TRBJ1-4	CASSSPGLEWVKLFF	TGTGCCAGCAGCTCACCGGGACTGGAGTGGGTAAAACTGTTTTTT
TRBD1	NA	TRBV6-2/TRBV6-3	TRBJ1-1	CASSSGTGAFF	TGTGCCAGCAGTTCCGGGACAGGAGCTTTCTTT
TRBD1	NA	TRBV2	TRBJ1-6	CASRDRAPPLHF	TGTGCCTCCCGGGACAGGGCTCCACCCCTCCACTTT
NA	NA	TRBV10-3	TRBJ2-7	CAISTGSPYEQYF	TGTGCCATCAGTACAGGGTCCCCCTACGAGCAGTACTTC
NA	many	TRBV5-1	TRBJ2-5	CASSFQFGSPETQYF	TGCGCCAGCAGCTTCCAGTTCGGGAGCCCAGAGACCCAGTACTTC
TRBD2	few	TRBV7-9	TRBJ2-7	CASSRSGRGGEQYF	TGTGCCAGCAGCCGTAGCGGGAGAGGTGGCGAGCAGTACTTC
NA	many	TRBV20-1	TRBJ2-5	CSATRDRGGETQYF	TGCAGTGCTACCCGGGACCGAGGGGGAGAGACCCAGTACTTC
TRBD1	few	TRBV4-3	TRBJ2-7	CASSHLAGTGYEQYF	TGCGCCAGCAGCCACTTGGCCGGGACAGGTTACGAGCAGTACTTC
TRBD1	NA	TRBV4-1	TRBJ1-1	CASSHGTGRLNTEAFF	TGCGCCAGCAGCCACGGGACAGGGAGGTTGAACACTGAAGCTTTCTTT
NA	NA	TRBV12-3/TRBV12-4	TRBJ1-3	CASRKPQGSGNTIYF	TGTGCCAGCAGGAAACCTCAGGGGTCTGGAAACACCATATATTTT
TRBD2	many	TRBV5-1	TRBJ2-1	CASSSSGLASTLF	TGCGCCAGCAGCTCGTCGGGACTAGCCAGTACACTCTTC
NA	few	TRBV20-1	TRBJ2-7	CSARRLSGSGSYEQYF	TGCAGTGCTAGACGTCTCTCCGGGAGCGGCTCCTACGAGCAGTACTTC
TRBD1	NA	TRBV6-5	TRBJ2-1	CASRDGTGYEQFF	TGTGCCAGCAGAGACGGGACAGGGTACGAGCAGTTCTTC
NA	NA	TRBV7-9	TRBJ2-7	CASSSRDSYEQYF	TGTGCCAGCAGCTCTCGGGACTCCTACGAGCAGTACTTC
NA	few	TRBV27	TRBJ2-7	CASSERTAYEQYF	TGTGCCAGCAGTGAAAGGACCGCCTACGAGCAGTACTTC
NA	many	TRBV7-9	TRBJ1-4	CASSLEGVLFF	TGTGCCAGCAGCTTAGAGGGAGTGCTGTTTTTT
NA	few	TRBV20-1	TRBJ2-2	CSAMRPTSNTGELFF	TGCAGTGCTATGAGACCGACCTCGAACACCGGGGAGCTGTTTTTT
TRBD1	NA	TRBV27	TRBJ1-4	CASSPTPDRAGEKLFF	TGTGCCAGCAGTCCGACCCCGGACAGGGCGGGCGAAAAACTGTTTTTT
NA	few	TRBV18	TRBJ2-7	CASSPRDTFYEQYF	TGTGCCAGCTCTCCCCGGGACACCTTTTACGAGCAGTACTTC
NA	NA	TRBV11-3	TRBJ2-3	CASSLGPKDTQYF	TGTGCCAGCAGCTTGGGCCCGAAGGATACGCAGTATTTT
NA	many	TRBV7-9	TRBJ2-5	CASSTGDLFQETQYF	TGTGCCAGCAGCACCGGGGACCTATTCCAAGAGACCCAGTACTTC
TRBD1	few	TRBV2	TRBJ1-1	CASSGGTARTEAFF	TGTGCCAGCAGTGGGGGGACAGCACGGACTGAAGCTTTCTTT
NA	many	TRBV30	TRBJ2-6	CGLATSGANVLTF	TGTGGACTGGCAACCTCTGGGGCCAACGTCCTGACTTTC
NA	many	TRBV7-3	TRBJ2-3	CASSFGSTDTQYF	TGTGCCAGCAGCTTCGGTAGCACAGATACGCAGTATTTT